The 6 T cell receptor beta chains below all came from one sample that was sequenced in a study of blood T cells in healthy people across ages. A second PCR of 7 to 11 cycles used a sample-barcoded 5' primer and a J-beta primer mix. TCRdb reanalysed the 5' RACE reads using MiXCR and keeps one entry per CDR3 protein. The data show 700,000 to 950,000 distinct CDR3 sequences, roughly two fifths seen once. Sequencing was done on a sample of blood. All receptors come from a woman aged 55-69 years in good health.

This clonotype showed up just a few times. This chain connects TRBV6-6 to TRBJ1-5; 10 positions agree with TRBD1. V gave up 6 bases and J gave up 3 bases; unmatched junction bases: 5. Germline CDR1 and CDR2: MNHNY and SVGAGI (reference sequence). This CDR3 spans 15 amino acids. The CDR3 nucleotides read TGTGCCAGCAGGACGGGACAGGGGTTCAATCAGCCCCAGCATTTT. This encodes CASRTGQGFNQPQHF.

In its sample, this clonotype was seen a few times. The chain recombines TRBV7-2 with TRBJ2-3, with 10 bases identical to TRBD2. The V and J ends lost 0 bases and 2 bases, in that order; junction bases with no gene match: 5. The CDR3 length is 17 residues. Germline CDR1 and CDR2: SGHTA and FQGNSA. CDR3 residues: CASSLALAGVFTDTQYF. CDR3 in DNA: TGTGCCAGCAGCTTAGCCCTAGCGGGAGTCTTCACAGATACGCAGTATTTT. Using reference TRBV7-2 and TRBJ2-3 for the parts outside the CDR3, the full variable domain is GAGVSQSPSNKVTEKGKDVELRCDPISGHTALYWYRQSLGQGLEFLIYFQGNSAPDKSGLPSDRFSAERTGGSVSTLTIQRTQQEDSAVYLCASSLALAGVFTDTQYFGPGTRLTVL.

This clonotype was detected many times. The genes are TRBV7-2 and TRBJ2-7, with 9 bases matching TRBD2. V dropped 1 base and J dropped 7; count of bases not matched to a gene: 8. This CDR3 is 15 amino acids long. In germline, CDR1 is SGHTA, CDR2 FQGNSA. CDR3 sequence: CASSLELAGSGEQYF. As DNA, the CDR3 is TGTGCCAGCAGCTTAGAACTAGCGGGCTCCGGGGAGCAGTACTTC.

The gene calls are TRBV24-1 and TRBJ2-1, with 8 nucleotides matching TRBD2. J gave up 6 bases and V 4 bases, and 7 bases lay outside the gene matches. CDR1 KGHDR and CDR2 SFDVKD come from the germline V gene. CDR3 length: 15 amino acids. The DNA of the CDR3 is TGTGCCACCAGTGAAGCCGGGGGGGTGCCCAATGAGCAGTTCTTC. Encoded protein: CATSEAGGVPNEQFF.

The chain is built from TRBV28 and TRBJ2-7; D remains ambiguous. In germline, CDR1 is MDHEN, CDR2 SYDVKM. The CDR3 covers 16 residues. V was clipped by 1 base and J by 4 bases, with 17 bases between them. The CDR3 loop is CASSLSPLDGLYEQYF. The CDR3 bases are TGTGCCAGCAGTTTATCCCCCCTGGACGGTCTGTACGAGCAGTACTTC.

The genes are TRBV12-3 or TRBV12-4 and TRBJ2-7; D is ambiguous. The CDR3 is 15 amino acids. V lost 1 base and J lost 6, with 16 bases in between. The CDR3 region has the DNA TGTGCCAGCAGTTTAGTTGGTGGGTCGCGGCGCGAGCAGTACTTC. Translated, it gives CASSLVGGSRREQYF.